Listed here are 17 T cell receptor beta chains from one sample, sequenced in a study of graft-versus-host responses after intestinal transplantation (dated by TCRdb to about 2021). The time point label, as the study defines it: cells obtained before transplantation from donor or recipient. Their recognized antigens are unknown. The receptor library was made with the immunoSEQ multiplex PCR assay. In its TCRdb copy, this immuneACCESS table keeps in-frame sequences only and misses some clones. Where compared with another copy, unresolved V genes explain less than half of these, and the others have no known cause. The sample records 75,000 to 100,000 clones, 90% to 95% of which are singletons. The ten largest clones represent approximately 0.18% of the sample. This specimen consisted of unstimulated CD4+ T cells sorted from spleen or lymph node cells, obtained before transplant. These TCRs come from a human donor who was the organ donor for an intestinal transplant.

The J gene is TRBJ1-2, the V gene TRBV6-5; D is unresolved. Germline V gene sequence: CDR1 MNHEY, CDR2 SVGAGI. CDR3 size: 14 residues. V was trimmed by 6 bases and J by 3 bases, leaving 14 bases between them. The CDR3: CASSHDPGDYGYTF. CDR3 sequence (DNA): TGTGCCAGCAGCCATGACCCCGGGGACTATGGCTACACCTTC.

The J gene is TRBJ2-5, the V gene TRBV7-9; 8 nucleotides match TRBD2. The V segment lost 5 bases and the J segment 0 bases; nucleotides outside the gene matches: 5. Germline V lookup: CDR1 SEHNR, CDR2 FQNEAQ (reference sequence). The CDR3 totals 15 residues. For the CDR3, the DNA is TGTGCCAGCAGCCCTAGCGGGCGTAACCAAGAGACCCAGTACTTC. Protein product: CASSPSGRNQETQYF.

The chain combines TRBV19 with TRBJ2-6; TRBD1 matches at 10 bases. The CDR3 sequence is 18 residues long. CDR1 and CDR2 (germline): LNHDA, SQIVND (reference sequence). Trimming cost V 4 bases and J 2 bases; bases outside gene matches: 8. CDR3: CASSRRQGATTGANVLTF. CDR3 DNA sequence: TGTGCCAGTAGTAGGAGACAGGGGGCTACCACTGGGGCCAACGTCCTGACTTTC.

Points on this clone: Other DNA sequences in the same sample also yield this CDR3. In nucleotides, the CDR3 is TGTGCCAGCAGCTTAGGACTAGCCTACAATGAGCAGTTCTTC. Translated, it gives CASSLGLAYNEQFF. J is TRBJ2-1 and V is TRBV7-2; D is possibly TRBD2 (6 bases). V lost 1 base, J lost 2 bases, and 6 bases lay in between. The CDR3 extends over 14 amino acids. In germline, CDR1 is SGHTA, CDR2 FQGNSA.

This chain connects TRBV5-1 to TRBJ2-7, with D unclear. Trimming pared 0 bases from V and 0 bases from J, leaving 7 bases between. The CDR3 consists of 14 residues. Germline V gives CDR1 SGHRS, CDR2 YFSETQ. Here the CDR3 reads CASSLVPSSYEQYF. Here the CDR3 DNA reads TGCGCCAGCAGCTTGGTTCCTAGCTCCTACGAGCAGTACTTC.

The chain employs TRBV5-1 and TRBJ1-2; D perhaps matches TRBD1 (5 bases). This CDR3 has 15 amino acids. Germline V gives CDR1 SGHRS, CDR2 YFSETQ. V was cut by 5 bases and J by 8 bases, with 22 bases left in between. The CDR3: CASRLEASGQRGYTF. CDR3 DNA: TGCGCCAGCAGGCTTGAGGCGTCAGGACAAAGGGGCTACACCTTC.

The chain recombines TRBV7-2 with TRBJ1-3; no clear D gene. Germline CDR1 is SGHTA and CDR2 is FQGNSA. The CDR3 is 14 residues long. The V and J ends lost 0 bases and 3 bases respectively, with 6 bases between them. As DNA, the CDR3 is TGTGCCAGCAGCTTAGCCTATGGTGGAAACACCATATATTTT. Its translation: CASSLAYGGNTIYF.

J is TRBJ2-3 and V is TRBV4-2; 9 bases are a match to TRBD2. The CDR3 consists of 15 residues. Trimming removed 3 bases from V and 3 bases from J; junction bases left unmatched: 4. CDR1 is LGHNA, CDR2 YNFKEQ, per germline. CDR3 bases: TGTGCCAGCAGCCACGCGGGGGGGGGTACAGATACGCAGTATTTT. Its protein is CASSHAGGGTDTQYF.

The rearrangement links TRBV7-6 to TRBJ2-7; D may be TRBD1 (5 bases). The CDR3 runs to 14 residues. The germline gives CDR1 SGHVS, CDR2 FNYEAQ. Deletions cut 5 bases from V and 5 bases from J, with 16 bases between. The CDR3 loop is CASSEDQGRNEQYF. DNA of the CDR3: TGTGCCAGCAGCGAAGACCAGGGTAGGAACGAGCAGTACTTC.

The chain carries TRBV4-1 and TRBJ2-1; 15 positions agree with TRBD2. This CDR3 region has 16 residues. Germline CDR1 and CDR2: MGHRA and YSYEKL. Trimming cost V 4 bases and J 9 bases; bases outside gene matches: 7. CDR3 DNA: TGCGCCAGCAGCCCATACGGACTAGCGGGGGGGCGTGAGCAGTTCTTC. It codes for CASSPYGLAGGREQFF.

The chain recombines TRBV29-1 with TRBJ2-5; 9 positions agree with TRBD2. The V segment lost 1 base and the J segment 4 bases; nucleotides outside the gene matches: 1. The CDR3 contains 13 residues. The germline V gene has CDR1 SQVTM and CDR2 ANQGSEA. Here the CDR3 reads CSVEVAGVETQYF. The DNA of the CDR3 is TGCAGCGTTGAAGTAGCGGGGGTAGAGACCCAGTACTTC.

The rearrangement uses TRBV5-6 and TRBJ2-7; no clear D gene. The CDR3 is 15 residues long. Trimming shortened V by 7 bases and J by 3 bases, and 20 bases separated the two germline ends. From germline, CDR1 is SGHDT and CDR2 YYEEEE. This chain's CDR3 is CASGSLGPVGYEQYF. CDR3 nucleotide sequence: TGTGCCAGCGGATCCCTTGGGCCGGTGGGCTACGAGCAGTACTTC.

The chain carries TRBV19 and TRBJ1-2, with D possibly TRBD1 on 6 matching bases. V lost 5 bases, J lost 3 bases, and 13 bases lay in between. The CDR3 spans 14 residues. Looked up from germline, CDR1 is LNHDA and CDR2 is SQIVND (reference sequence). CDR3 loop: CASSDFSGDYGYTF. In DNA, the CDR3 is TGTGCCAGTAGTGATTTCTCAGGGGACTATGGCTACACCTTC.

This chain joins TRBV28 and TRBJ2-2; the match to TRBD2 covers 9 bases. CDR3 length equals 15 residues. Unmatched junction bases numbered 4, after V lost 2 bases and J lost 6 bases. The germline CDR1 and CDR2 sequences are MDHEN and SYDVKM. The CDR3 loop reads CASSLRGGAAGELFF. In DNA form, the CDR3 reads TGTGCCAGCAGTTTACGCGGGGGGGCTGCCGGGGAGCTGTTTTTT.

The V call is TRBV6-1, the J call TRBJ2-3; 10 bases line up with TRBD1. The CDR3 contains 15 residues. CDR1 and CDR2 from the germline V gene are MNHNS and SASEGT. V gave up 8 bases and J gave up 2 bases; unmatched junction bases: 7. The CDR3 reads CASWGTGVTTDTQYF. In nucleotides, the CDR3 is TGTGCCAGCTGGGGGACAGGGGTTACCACAGATACGCAGTATTTT.

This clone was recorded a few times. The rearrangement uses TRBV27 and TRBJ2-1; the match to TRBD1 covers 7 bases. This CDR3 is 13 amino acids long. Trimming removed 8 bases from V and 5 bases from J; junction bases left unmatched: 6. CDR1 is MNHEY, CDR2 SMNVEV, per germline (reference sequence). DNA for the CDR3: TGTGCCAGCGGTCGACAGGGTAACAATGAGCAGTTCTTC. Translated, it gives CASGRQGNNEQFF.

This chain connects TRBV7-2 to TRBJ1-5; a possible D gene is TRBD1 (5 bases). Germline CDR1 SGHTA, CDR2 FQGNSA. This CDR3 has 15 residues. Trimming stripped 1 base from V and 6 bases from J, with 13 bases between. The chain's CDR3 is CASSLEQGRSQPQHF. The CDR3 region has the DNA TGTGCCAGCAGCTTAGAGCAGGGCCGTAGTCAGCCCCAGCATTTT.